This entry concerns a single TCR beta chain. No antigen is known for it. TCRdb's table, derived via immunoSEQ multiplex PCR, lists solely in-frame clones and lacks some. The sample has some 110,000 clones, over 80% seen once. This specimen comes from a study of CD4+ T cells in melanoma. Study-level points and caveats: CD8+ T cell, macrophage and B cell function reportedly correlated with neoantigen-specific CD4+ T cells. Neoantigen-specific CD4+ T cells in melanoma reportedly had diverse differentiation states.

The TCR sequence derives from a human donor with melanoma. The sample taken for sequencing was peripheral blood.

The DNA of the CDR3 is TGCGCCAGCAGCTCAGGGAAGACCGGGGAGCTGTTTTTT. Encoded protein: CASSSGKTGELFF. The chain links TRBV5-1 to TRBJ2-2; possible D gene TRBD1, 5 bases. Germline CDR1 is SGHRS and CDR2 is YFSETQ. This CDR3 has 13 residues. With 3 bases removed from V and 5 bases from J, the gap between germline ends came to 8 bases.